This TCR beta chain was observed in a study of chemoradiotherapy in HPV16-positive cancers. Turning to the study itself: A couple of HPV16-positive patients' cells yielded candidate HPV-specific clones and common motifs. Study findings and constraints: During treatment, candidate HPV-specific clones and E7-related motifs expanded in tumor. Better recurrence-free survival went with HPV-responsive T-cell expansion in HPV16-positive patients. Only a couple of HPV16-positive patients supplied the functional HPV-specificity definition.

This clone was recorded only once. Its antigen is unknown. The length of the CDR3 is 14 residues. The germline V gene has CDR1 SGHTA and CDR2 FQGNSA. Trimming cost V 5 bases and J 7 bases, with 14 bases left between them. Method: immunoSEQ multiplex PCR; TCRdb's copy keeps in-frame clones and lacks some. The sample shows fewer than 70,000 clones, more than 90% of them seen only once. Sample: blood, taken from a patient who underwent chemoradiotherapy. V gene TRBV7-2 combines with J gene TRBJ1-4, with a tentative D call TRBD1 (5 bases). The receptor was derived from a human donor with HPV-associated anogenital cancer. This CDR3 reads CASSPRTGGEKLFF. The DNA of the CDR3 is TGTGCCAGCAGCCCCCGGACGGGGGGTGAAAAACTGTTTTTT.